These 28 T cell receptor beta chains came from one sample sequenced in a study of blood T cell repertoires in COVID-19. Using immunoSEQ multiplex PCR, the repertoire was profiled, and TCRdb retains in-frame clones only, with some absent. The data show about 230,000 clones, 81% seen once. Specimen: peripheral blood. These receptor sequences come from a woman of 80 years or more with acute or convalescent COVID-19.

V usage is TRBV11-2 and J usage is TRBJ2-1, with TRBD2 identical over 15 bases. Germline CDR1 reads SGHAT; CDR2 reads FQNNGV. This CDR3 is built from 17 residues. The J segment lost 6 bases and the V segment lost 2 bases, leaving 5 bases of the junction unmatched. The CDR3 DNA reads TGTGCCAGCAGCTTAAGGGGACTAGCGGGGGGAACCAATGAGCAGTTCTTC. Translation: CASSLRGLAGGTNEQFF.

The chain links TRBV6-5 to TRBJ2-7; 9 positions match TRBD1. CDR1 is MNHEY, CDR2 SVGAGI, per germline. The CDR3 covers 14 residues. The V segment lost 7 bases and the J segment 2 bases; nucleotides outside the gene matches: 6. The CDR3 region has the DNA TGTGCCAGCAAACTGACAGGGGGACCCTACGAGCAGTACTTC. Translation gives CASKLTGGPYEQYF.

The chain has TRBV5-1 and TRBJ2-3; TRBD2 might be the D (6 bases). Germline loops: CDR1 SGHRS, CDR2 YFSETQ. V lost 2 bases, J lost 10 bases, and 20 bases lay in between. This CDR3 is 15 amino acids long. The CDR3 region is CASSFGDLPEGAQYF. The CDR3 region has the DNA TGCGCCAGCAGCTTTGGGGACTTACCAGAAGGCGCGCAGTATTTT.

The chain uses TRBV19 and TRBJ1-1; D possibly corresponds to TRBD1 (5 bases). The V gene's germline CDR1 is LNHDA and CDR2 SQIVND (reference sequence). V was cut by 3 bases and J by 2 bases, with 10 bases left in between. The CDR3 contains 14 residues. CDR3 amino acids: CASSIPQGNTEAFF. The DNA of the CDR3 is TGTGCCAGTAGTATTCCCCAGGGTAACACTGAAGCTTTCTTT. Full variable domain (missing parts from reference TRBV19 and TRBJ1-1): DGGITQSPKYLFRKEGQNVTLSCEQNLNHDAMYWYRQDPGQGLRLIYYSQIVNDFQKGDIAEGYSVSREKKESFPLTVTSAQKNPTAFYLCASSIPQGNTEAFFGQGTRLTVV.

DNA for the CDR3: TGTGCCAGCAGCCAAGATCAGCCTAGCGGGGAGACCCAGTACTTC. This sequence encodes CASSQDQPSGETQYF. V is TRBV14 and J is TRBJ2-5; 8 nucleotides agree with TRBD2. This CDR3 has 15 residues. With 0 bases clipped from V and 5 bases from J, the junction kept 5 bases outside the gene matches. Germline CDR1 is SGHDN and CDR2 is FVKESK.

The chain recombines TRBV6-2 or TRBV6-3 with TRBJ1-2; D is ambiguous. The CDR3 is made up of 15 amino acids. The V gene lost 1 base and the J gene lost 9 bases, with 18 bases spanning the gap. The germline V gene has CDR1 MNHEY and CDR2 SVGEGT. CDR3 sequence reads: CASSYWEAGSMCYTF. DNA of the CDR3: TGTGCCAGCAGTTACTGGGAGGCCGGATCCATGTGCTACACCTTC.

The chain has TRBV7-9 and TRBJ1-1; D gene ambiguous. V shed 3 bases and J shed 1 base, with 6 bases lying between them. The CDR3 length is 13 residues. Germline CDR1 SEHNR, CDR2 FQNEAQ (reference sequence). CDR3 in DNA: TGTGCCAGCAGCTTTTTCTCGAACACTGAAGCTTTCTTT. This gives the protein CASSFFSNTEAFF.

This clone appeared a few times. The chain couples TRBV5-1 to TRBJ1-2; a weak D match, TRBD1 (5 bases). Germline V gives CDR1 SGHRS, CDR2 YFSETQ. This CDR3 spans 15 amino acids. Trimming removed 0 bases from V and 3 bases from J, with 12 bases in between. In DNA form, the CDR3 reads TGCGCCAGCAGCTTGGCCCCTCAGGGCTACTATGGCTACACCTTC. Protein sequence: CASSLAPQGYYGYTF.

The chain uses TRBV4-1 and TRBJ2-5, with 7 nucleotides matching TRBD2. Germline CDR1 is MGHRA and CDR2 is YSYEKL. Trimming at V came to 0 bases and at J to 2 bases, leaving 9 bases not matched to a gene. The CDR3 covers 17 residues. CDR3 sequence: CASSQDLTLAEQETQYF. DNA for the CDR3: TGCGCCAGCAGCCAAGACCTCACTCTAGCGGAACAAGAGACCCAGTACTTC.

V is TRBV15 and J is TRBJ2-7; 8 bases fit TRBD2. This CDR3 region has 17 residues. The V segment lost 0 bases and the J segment 4 bases; nucleotides outside the gene matches: 11. CDR1 and CDR2 from the germline V gene are LNHNV and YYDKDF (reference sequence). The CDR3 nucleotides are TGTGCCACCAGCAGAGATAAGGGCAGGGGACTAGGGTACGAGCAGTACTTC. Translating it yields CATSRDKGRGLGYEQYF.

This clone was seen a single time. The chain carries TRBV14 and TRBJ2-1; 15 bases agree with TRBD2. Germline values: CDR1 SGHDN, CDR2 FVKESK. J was trimmed by 3 bases and V by 3 bases; bases with no gene match: 6. The CDR3 has 18 amino acids. Written as DNA, the CDR3 is TGTGCCAGCAGCCATGCGGGACTAGCGGGGGGACTCTACAATGAGCAGTTCTTC. This translates into CASSHAGLAGGLYNEQFF.

This clone was detected only a few times. V usage is TRBV19 and J usage is TRBJ1-1; TRBD1 aligns across 7 bases. CDR3 length: 16 amino acids. V shed 2 bases, J shed 1 base, and the junction held 7 bases outside the gene matches. The germline CDR1 and CDR2 sequences are LNHDA and SQIVND (reference sequence). CDR3 nucleotide sequence: TGTGCCAGTAGTATAAGAAAGGACAGGACGAACACTGAAGCTTTCTTT. Protein sequence: CASSIRKDRTNTEAFF.

The chain links TRBV29-1 to TRBJ1-1; 7 bases line up with TRBD1. Germline V CDR1 and CDR2: SQVTM, ANQGSEA. The CDR3 contains 13 residues. Trimming at V came to 6 bases and at J to 5 bases, leaving 9 bases not matched to a gene. CDR3 protein: CSVPTGDETEAFF. CDR3 bases: TGCAGCGTCCCAACAGGGGATGAGACTGAAGCTTTCTTT.

The chain joins TRBV5-1 to TRBJ2-2; D remains unclear. Germline V gene data show CDR1 as SGHRS and CDR2 as YFSETQ. V lost 0 bases and J 2 bases, leaving 14 bases between the germline ends. The CDR3 has 17 residues. This CDR3 is CASSLDSFRTNTGELFF. The CDR3 DNA sequence: TGCGCCAGCAGCTTGGACAGCTTCAGAACCAACACCGGGGAGCTGTTTTTT.

This clone was seen more than once but under ten times. The chain joins TRBV12-3 or TRBV12-4 to TRBJ2-1; maybe TRBD2 (6 bases). The V gene lost 3 bases and the J gene lost 10 bases, with 13 bases spanning the gap. This CDR3 is built from 13 residues. The CDR3 sequence: CASSFERAGEQFF. In nucleotides, the CDR3 is TGTGCCAGCAGTTTCGAGCGGGCTGGAGAGCAGTTCTTC.

The rearrangement joins TRBV11-2 to TRBJ1-2, with D uncertain. CDR1 SGHAT and CDR2 FQNNGV come from the germline V gene. Trimming removed 2 bases from V and 5 bases from J, with 6 bases in between. The CDR3 covers 12 residues. As DNA, the CDR3 is TGTGCCAGCAGCTTATCGGAGTATGGCTACACCTTC. It is translated as CASSLSEYGYTF.

The chain recombines TRBV4-1 with TRBJ2-1; TRBD2 matches 12 bases. In germline, CDR1 is MGHRA, CDR2 YSYEKL. The V and J ends lost 1 base and 4 bases, in that order; junction bases with no gene match: 14. CDR3 length: 20 residues. The CDR3 reads CASSQVNLPSGGGSYNEQFF. For the CDR3, the DNA is TGCGCCAGCAGCCAAGTTAACCTCCCTAGCGGGGGGGGAAGTTACAATGAGCAGTTCTTC.

The chain links TRBV7-9 to TRBJ2-7; tentative D call: TRBD1 (6 bases). Germline CDR1 reads SEHNR; CDR2 reads FQNEAQ (reference sequence). V lost 8 bases to trimming and J lost 1 base, with 18 bases between them. The CDR3 has 15 residues. In DNA form, the CDR3 reads TGTGCCAGCTCCTGGGGGCGAAAGGGATCCTACGAGCAGTACTTC. It encodes CASSWGRKGSYEQYF. Variable domain in full (rest from reference TRBV7-9 and TRBJ2-7): DTGVSQNPRHKITKRGQNVTFRCDPISEHNRLYWYRQTLGQGPEFLTYFQNEAQLEKSRLLSDRFSAERPKGSFSTLEIQRTEQGDSAMYLCASSWGRKGSYEQYFGPGTRLTVT.

This clone was seen just once. This chain links TRBV5-4 with TRBJ2-4, with D maybe TRBD2 (5 bases). CDR1 is SGHNT and CDR2 is YYREEE in the germline V gene (reference sequence). CDR3 size: 12 residues. V shed 2 bases and J shed 8 bases, with 8 bases lying between them. The CDR3 nucleotides read TGTGCCAGCAGCTTCGGGGTTGACATTCAGTACTTC. It codes for CASSFGVDIQYF.

This chain links TRBV19 with TRBJ1-1; TRBD1 aligns across 10 bases. The V gene's germline CDR1 is LNHDA and CDR2 SQIVND (reference sequence). The CDR3 sequence is 14 residues long. Trimming at V came to 6 bases and at J to 3 bases, leaving 4 bases not matched to a gene. The CDR3: CASRRQGADTEAFF. The CDR3, as DNA: TGTGCCAGTAGACGACAGGGGGCAGACACTGAAGCTTTCTTT. The full variable domain, rest sourced from reference TRBV19 and TRBJ1-1, is DGGITQSPKYLFRKEGQNVTLSCEQNLNHDAMYWYRQDPGQGLRLIYYSQIVNDFQKGDIAEGYSVSREKKESFPLTVTSAQKNPTAFYLCASRRQGADTEAFFGQGTRLTVV.

The rearrangement links TRBV3-1 (or the pseudogene TRBV3-2) to TRBJ1-2; 8 positions match TRBD1. Losses at the gene ends were 0 bases for V and 5 bases for J; bases not matched to a gene: 5. This CDR3 has 15 residues. Germline CDR1 is LGHDT and CDR2 is YNNKEL (reference sequence). DNA of the CDR3: TGTGCCAGCAGCCAAGATAGTCGGACAGGGTATGGCTACACCTTC. As protein: CASSQDSRTGYGYTF.

The chain combines TRBV5-1 with TRBJ1-4; tentatively, D is TRBD1 (5 bases). The CDR3 contains 14 residues. Germline loops: CDR1 SGHRS, CDR2 YFSETQ. Trimming cost V 5 bases and J 4 bases, with 12 bases left between them. This chain's CDR3 is CASRPGLYNEKLFF. The CDR3 DNA follows: TGCGCCAGCAGGCCGGGACTGTATAATGAAAAACTGTTTTTT.

V is TRBV3-1 (or the pseudogene TRBV3-2) and J is TRBJ2-7; TRBD1 matches 7 bases. Germline assignment: CDR1 LGHDT and CDR2 YNNKEL (reference sequence). The CDR3 is 16 amino acids. J was trimmed by 5 bases and V by 1 base; bases with no gene match: 11. CDR3 region: CASSQADRAPSDEQYF. The CDR3, as DNA: TGTGCCAGCAGCCAAGCTGACAGGGCCCCTTCGGACGAGCAGTACTTC.

The rearrangement joins TRBV7-8 to TRBJ2-2; D is perhaps TRBD1 (6 bases). This CDR3 contains 14 residues. Deletions cut 5 bases from V and 3 bases from J, with 10 bases between. The germline gives CDR1 SGHVS, CDR2 FQNEAQ. The CDR3 DNA follows: TGTGCCAGCAGCGTCAGACAGGACACCGGGGAGCTGTTTTTT. Translating gives CASSVRQDTGELFF.

The chain employs TRBV6-1 and TRBJ1-4; TRBD1 aligns across 10 bases. The CDR3 is 15 residues long. Trimming removed 3 bases from V and 5 bases from J; junction bases left unmatched: 3. The germline gives CDR1 MNHNS, CDR2 SASEGT. Here the CDR3 DNA reads TGTGCCAGCAGTGAGCCGGGACAGGGGAATGAAAAACTGTTTTTT. Its protein product is CASSEPGQGNEKLFF.

This chain uses TRBV6-2 or TRBV6-3 with TRBJ2-3; 10 bases line up with TRBD2. The CDR3 contains 13 residues. CDR1 MNHEY and CDR2 SVGEGT come from the germline V gene. The J segment lost 4 bases and the V segment lost 6 bases, leaving 1 base of the junction unmatched. CDR3 in amino acids: CASSGLAADTQYF. For the CDR3, the DNA is TGTGCCAGCAGCGGACTAGCGGCAGATACGCAGTATTTT.

The rearrangement uses TRBV5-1 and TRBJ2-3; D is ambiguous. Per the germline V gene, CDR1 is SGHRS and CDR2 is YFSETQ. Trimming removed 7 bases from V and 1 base from J, with 7 bases in between. The length of the CDR3 is 12 residues. CDR3 nucleotides: TGCGCCAGCGCGATAGGCACAGATACGCAGTATTTT. It translates to CASAIGTDTQYF.

The chain combines TRBV28 with TRBJ1-1; 8 nucleotides match TRBD1. The germline V gene encodes CDR1 MDHEN and CDR2 SYDVKM. V lost 6 bases, J lost 8 bases, and 5 bases stayed unmatched. The CDR3 sequence is 12 residues long. CDR3 coding DNA: TGTGCCAGCAGCTACGGACAGGGCGAAGCTTTCTTT. Translation gives CASSYGQGEAFF.